The entry that follows covers one T cell receptor (beta chain) sequence. This clonotype was observed many times. Its antigen has not been determined. The junction shows a germline mismatch at one end, possibly a read error. A patient counted as having stable Graves' hyperthyroidism if no progression to ophthalmopathy occurred over 18 months of follow-up. Hyperthyroidism patients were newly diagnosed, with disease duration under 2 months, and aged 18 to 65 years. Patients with uncontrolled infections, other autoimmune diseases, pregnancy or lactation were excluded. Diagnoses were established on the basis of clinical symptoms, serum thyroxine and TRAb, thyroid ultrasound, and orbital computed tomography. Total RNA was extracted using Trizol reagent, and RNA quality was assessed on an Agilent 2100 Bioanalyzer. The entry originates in a study of T cells in Graves' hyperthyroidism and ophthalmopathy (dated 2019 in TCRdb). A note on the overall study: A discovery cohort of about 96 patients, roughly 40 with Graves' ophthalmopathy and approximately 57 with stable Graves' hyperthyroidism, was used to find distinguishing TCR V-J signatures. Whether ophthalmopathy could be predicted prospectively was tested in an independent validation cohort made up of about 18 hyperthyroidism patients plus 17 patients who later progressed to ophthalmopathy. The 100 discovery patients were randomly divided into training and test sets at a 7:3 ratio. In addition, the study compared T-cell repertoires in thyroid tissue and in blood from over 5 Graves' hyperthyroidism patients. After sampling, hyperthyroidism patients received methimazole starting at 30 mg daily, and ophthalmopathy patients received high-dose intravenous methylprednisolone. The paper describes TCR Vbeta CDR3 sequencing of about 140 peripheral blood samples, made up of 43 ophthalmopathy patients, 70 to 75 hyperthyroidism patients and approximately 17 progressor patients. What the work shows at the level of the full study, not this receptor alone: Ophthalmopathy was separated from stable hyperthyroidism by a 13 V-J signature model, with around 90% sensitivity and approximately 84% specificity obtained in cross-validation and 80%/75% obtained in testing. During validation, the model predicted progression to ophthalmopathy a median of approximately 6 months ahead of onset, with approximately 71% sensitivity and 72.22% specificity. Most expanded thyroid clonotypes (frequency above 0.001) were also detected in blood, a finding suggesting that blood repertoires may reflect thyroid immune responses. No statistical method was used to set the sample size in advance, and investigators knew the group allocation.

As encoded in the germline V gene (reference sequence), CDR1 is SSHAT while CDR2 is FNYEAQ. Inclusive of the bounding cysteine and phenylalanine, the CDR3 is 15 residues long. The retained sequence is limited to the CDR3, 45 bases, with the frame set at the first base. The TCR beta CDR3 regions were amplified from the RNA transcripts. A first-round RT-PCR of the TCR CDR3 used the HTBI primer set with the Qiagen OneStep RT-PCR kit. Libraries were constructed in a second round of multiplex PCR, after which size selection and purification were performed. Sequencing of the libraries was done on an Illumina HiSeq2000 using paired-end 100 bp reads. Under the source paper's analysis protocol: SOAPnuke was used to process the raw data, removing reads that contained adapters or uncalled bases, had a mean Phred below 15, or lacked an exact match to the constant primer or identifier. High-quality paired reads were merged with COPE v1.2.5, and unique nucleotide sequences were defined as clonotypes. MiTCR v1.1 was used to align clonotypes to the IMGT TRBV, TRBD and TRBJ reference segments. The analysis was restricted to V-J combinations with a frequency above 0.0001, which together covered about 99% of the repertoires. A TCS score was defined as the ratio of F50 (clonal expansion) to E x V (chaos), with BLOSUM62-based TCRdist applied between CDR3 peptides within each V-J. Welch's t-statistics and random forest reduced around 550 V-J features to 10 to 15, which were used in a naive Bayes classifier (R e1071). Thyroid-blood repertoire similarity was quantified with the Morisita-Horn index. TCRdb reran the public reads through fastp at Q25 and MiXCR, keeping productive beta chains. Identical CDR3 protein sequences are pooled into one entry, listed with their most common genes and DNA. The V and J calls were determined by TCRdb, not by the authors. The sample contains 530,000 or so distinct CDR3 sequences, under 60% of them found a single time. The ten largest clones represent around 7.7% of the sample.

The receptor comes from a woman younger than 30 with Graves' hyperthyroidism. Material: peripheral blood or thyroid tissue (not recorded which). Recombination connected TRBV7-7 to TRBJ2-2; the central 11 bases match TRBD1. This receptor carries the CDR3 CASSPGQGVTGELFF. Read as DNA, the sequence is TGTGCTAGCAGCCCGGGACAGGGGGTCACCGGGGAGCTGTTTTTT.